This T cell receptor (beta chain) was recovered during a study of T-cell memory formation after mild COVID-19 (dated by TCRdb to the early 2020s). Some background on the complete study: Most TCR sequence clusters were specific to one of the two donors. In two donors, T-cell clones that expanded and contracted after mild COVID-19 were tracked by sequencing TCRalpha and TCRbeta repertoires over time. The cohort comprised two young, previously healthy adult volunteers, one female and one male. Broader findings and caveats from the paper: The second-wave clones that peaked on day 37 were not confirmed to be SARS-CoV-2 specific. The study covered only a couple of mild cases, and larger cohorts including severe cases with pre-infection samples were considered necessary. The detection of some responding clones in pre-infection memory suggests that pre-existing cross-reactive memory T cells joined the SARS-CoV-2 response. Contracting CD4+ clones turned up mainly in the CM and EM memory subsets, whereas EMRA was where CD8+ clones were enriched. Balanced CD4/CD8 phenotypes were observed for clones contracting from day 15 to 85, whereas a bias towards CD4+ was observed for a second wave of clones expanding from day 15 to 37.

This clonotype was found a few times. Its antigen remains unidentified. No base quality information exists; no much larger clone differs at one position. Ficoll-Paque density gradient centrifugation was used to isolate PBMCs. The sequencer listed for this sample is Illumina NovaSeq 6000. TCRalpha and TCRbeta cDNA libraries were constructed by 5'RACE with constant-segment primers, with sample barcodes and unique molecular identifiers being introduced. RNA was extracted from every sample with Trizol reagent. Libraries were amplified in two PCR steps, with a second sample barcode and Illumina TruSeq adapters added in the second step. Sequencing of the libraries was done on an Illumina NovaSeq, producing 2 x 150 bp paired-end reads. For the original study's pipeline: The reads were demultiplexed and collapsed into UMI-guided consensus sequences using migec v1.2.7. Using mixcr v2.1.11, UMI consensuses were aligned to TRA and TRB V and J templates and then assembled into clonotypes. Expanded or contracted clonotypes were those called significant by both edgeR and NoisET, with noise models trained on biological replicates. For edgeR calls, a false discovery rate-adjusted p below 0.01 and a log2 fold-change threshold of 1 were applied. As an exploratory analysis of dynamics, max-normalized trajectories of the 1000 most abundant clonotypes were examined with PCA combined with hierarchical clustering. Separately sequenced CD4+ and CD8+ repertoires were used to assign a CD4 or CD8 phenotype to each responding clone. TCRdb redid the processing of the public reads, applying fastp at Q25 and MiXCR, and retained in-frame beta chains. Every entry covers one CDR3 protein and lists the most common genes and DNA from its rows. The V and J calls follow TCRdb's processing rather than the paper's. The sample contains around 340,000 distinct CDR3 sequences, approximately 15% of them found a single time. The ten top clones hold about a fifth of the sample.

The CDR1 and CDR2 encoded by the germline V gene are MNHNS and SASEGT. The CDR3 spans 15 residues, from the cysteine through the phenylalanine. Of all the DNA, just the CDR3 is kept, 45 bases in frame from base 1. The junction shows trimming of 3 bases on V and 5 bases on J, plus 15 bases between the germline ends. The chain is made from TRBV6-1 and TRBJ2-3; 5 matching bases give a weak D call of TRBD2. This receptor was identified in a man aged 18-30 years who had mild COVID-19 (a few samples of this study predate the infection). The sample titles of this study are shuffled in the database, so cell type and time point are left out; the donor was told from shared clones. Sequences were obtained from PBMCs or a T cell subset sorted from them (not recorded which). The base sequence is TGTGCCAGCAGTGAGGCGGGTAGCGCGATAGATACGCAGTATTTT. It encodes CASSEAGSAIDTQYF.